Sequencing of this T cell receptor beta chain was carried out in a study of CD8+CD57+ T cells in acquired aplastic anemia. Background on the study: On average, sorted CD4+ and CD8+ cells gave around 3 ug of DNA.

Genomic DNA, the template, was used for profiling of the TCR beta VDJ and CDR3. TCRdb itself ran the reads through MiXCR, one entry per CDR3 protein. The sample yields some 190,000 distinct CDR3 sequences, around half seen once. In its sample, this clonotype was seen once. The clonotype comes from a human donor in good health. Sample: sorted CD4+, CD8+, or CD8+CD57+ T cells (not recorded which) from PBMCs.

The CDR3 loop reads CSVDRDRQETQYF. The CDR3 DNA is TGCAGCGTTGACCGGGACCGTCAAGAGACCCAGTACTTC. This chain joins TRBV29-1 and TRBJ2-5, with D perhaps being TRBD1 or TRBD2 (5 bases each). Germline lookup yields CDR1 SQVTM and CDR2 ANQGSEA. The ends were cut back, 3 bases at V and 2 bases at J, with 10 bases in the middle. This CDR3 spans 13 amino acids.